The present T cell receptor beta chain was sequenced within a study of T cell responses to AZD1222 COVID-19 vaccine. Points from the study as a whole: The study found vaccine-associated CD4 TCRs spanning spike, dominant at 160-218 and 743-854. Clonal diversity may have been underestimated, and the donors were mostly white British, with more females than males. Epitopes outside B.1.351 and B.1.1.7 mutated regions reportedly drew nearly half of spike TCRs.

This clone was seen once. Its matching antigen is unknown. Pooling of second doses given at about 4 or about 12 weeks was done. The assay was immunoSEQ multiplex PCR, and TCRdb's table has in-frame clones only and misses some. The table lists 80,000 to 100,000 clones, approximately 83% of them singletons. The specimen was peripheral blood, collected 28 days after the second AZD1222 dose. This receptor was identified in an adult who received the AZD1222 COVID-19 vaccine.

The CDR3 loop reads CASRTRGARSYEQYV. The CDR3, as DNA: TGTGCCAGCAGGACCCGGGGGGCCCGATCCTACGAGCAGTACGTC. The chain has TRBV6-5 and TRBJ2-7, with a weak D call TRBD2 (7 bases). Trimming shortened V by 6 bases and J by 1 base, and 16 bases separated the two germline ends. From germline, CDR1 is MNHEY and CDR2 SVGAGI. The CDR3 loop spans 15 amino acids.